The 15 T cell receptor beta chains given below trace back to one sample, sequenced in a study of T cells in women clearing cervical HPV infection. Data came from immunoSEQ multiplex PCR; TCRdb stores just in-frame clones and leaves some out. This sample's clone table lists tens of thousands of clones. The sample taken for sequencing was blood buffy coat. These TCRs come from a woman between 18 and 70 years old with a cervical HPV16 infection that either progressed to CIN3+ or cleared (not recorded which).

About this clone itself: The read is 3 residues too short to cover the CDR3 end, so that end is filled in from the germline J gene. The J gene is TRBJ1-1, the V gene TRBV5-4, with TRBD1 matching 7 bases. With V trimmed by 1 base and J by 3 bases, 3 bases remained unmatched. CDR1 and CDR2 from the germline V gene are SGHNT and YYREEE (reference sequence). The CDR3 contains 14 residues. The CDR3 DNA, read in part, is TGTGCCAGCAGCTTGATACAGGGGCACACTGAA. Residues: CASSLIQGHTE. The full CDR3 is CASSLIQGHTEAFF.

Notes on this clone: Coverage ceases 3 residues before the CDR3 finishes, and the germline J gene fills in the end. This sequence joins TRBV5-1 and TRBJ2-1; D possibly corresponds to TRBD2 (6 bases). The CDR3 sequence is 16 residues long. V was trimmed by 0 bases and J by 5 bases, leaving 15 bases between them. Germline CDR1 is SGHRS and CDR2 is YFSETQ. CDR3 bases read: TGCGCCAGCAGCTTGGAAGCGGGCAGTGTTGACAATGAG. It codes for CASSLEAGSVDNE. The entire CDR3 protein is CASSLEAGSVDNEQFF.

The CDR3 sequence is CASSLADSGGEQYF. The part of the CDR3 DNA that was read is TGCGCCAGCAGCTTGGCCGATAGCGGGGGCGAG. V usage is TRBV5-1 and J usage is TRBJ2-7; 9 bases agree with TRBD2. The read comes to an end 3 residues before the CDR3 does, leaving the germline J gene to fill in the end. V was clipped by 0 bases and J by 6 bases; unmatched bases: 4. The V gene's germline CDR1 is SGHRS and CDR2 YFSETQ. The CDR3 contains 14 residues.

The DNA read from the CDR3 is TGTGCCACCCAAGGGGGTAGCAATCAGCCC. It specifies CATQGGSNQP. The complete CDR3 protein is CATQGGSNQPQHF. This sequence joins TRBV19 and TRBJ1-5; perhaps TRBD1 as D (6 bases). The read terminates 3 residues ahead of where the CDR3 ends, so the germline J gene completes it. There are 13 residues in the CDR3. Trimming stripped 10 bases from V and 0 bases from J, with 10 bases between. The germline V gene has CDR1 LNHDA and CDR2 SQIVND (reference sequence).

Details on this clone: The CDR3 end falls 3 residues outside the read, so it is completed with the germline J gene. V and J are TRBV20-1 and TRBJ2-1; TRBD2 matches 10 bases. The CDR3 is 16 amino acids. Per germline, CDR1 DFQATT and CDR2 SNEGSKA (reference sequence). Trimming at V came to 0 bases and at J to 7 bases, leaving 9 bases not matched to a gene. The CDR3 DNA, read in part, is TGCAGTGCTAGAGATTTGCCTAGCGGGGGCTTAAATGAG. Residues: CSARDLPSGGLNE. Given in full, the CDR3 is CSARDLPSGGLNEQFF.

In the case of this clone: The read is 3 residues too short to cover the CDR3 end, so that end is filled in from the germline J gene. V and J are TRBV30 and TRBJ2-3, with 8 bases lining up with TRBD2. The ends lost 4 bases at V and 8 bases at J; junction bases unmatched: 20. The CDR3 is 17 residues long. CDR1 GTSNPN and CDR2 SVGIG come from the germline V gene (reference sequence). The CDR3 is CAWTPKGTRKGPATQYF. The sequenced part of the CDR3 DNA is TGTGCCTGGACTCCTAAGGGGACTAGAAAAGGCCCAGCTACG. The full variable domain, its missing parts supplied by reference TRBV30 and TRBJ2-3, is SQTIHQWPATLVQPVGSPLSLECTVEGTSNPNLYWYRQAAGRGLQLLFYSVGIGQISSEVPQNLSASRPQDRQFILSSKKLLLSDSGFYLCAWTPKGTRKGPATQYFGPGTRLTVL.

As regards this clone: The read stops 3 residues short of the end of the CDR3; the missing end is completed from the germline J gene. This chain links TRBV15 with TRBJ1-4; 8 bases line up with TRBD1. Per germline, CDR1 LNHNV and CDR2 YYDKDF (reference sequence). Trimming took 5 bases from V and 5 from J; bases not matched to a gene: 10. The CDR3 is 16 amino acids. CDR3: CATSEARTGQNEKLFF. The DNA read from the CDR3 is TGTGCCACCAGCGAGGCCAGGACAGGGCAAAATGAAAAA.

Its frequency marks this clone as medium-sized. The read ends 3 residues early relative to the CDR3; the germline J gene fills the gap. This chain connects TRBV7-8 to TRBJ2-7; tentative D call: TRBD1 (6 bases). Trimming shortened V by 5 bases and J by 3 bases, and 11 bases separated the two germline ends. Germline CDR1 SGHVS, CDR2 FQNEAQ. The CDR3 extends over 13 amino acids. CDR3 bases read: TGTGCCAGCAGCACCACAGGGTACTACGAG. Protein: CASSTTGYYE. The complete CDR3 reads CASSTTGYYEQYF.

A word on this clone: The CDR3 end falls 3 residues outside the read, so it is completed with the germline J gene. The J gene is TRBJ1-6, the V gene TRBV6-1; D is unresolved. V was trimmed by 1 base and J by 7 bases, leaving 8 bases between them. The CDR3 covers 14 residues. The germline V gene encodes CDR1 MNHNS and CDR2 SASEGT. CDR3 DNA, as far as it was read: TGTGCCAGCAGTGAAGGGGCGGGAAATTCACCC. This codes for CASSEGAGNSP. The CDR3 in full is CASSEGAGNSPLHF.

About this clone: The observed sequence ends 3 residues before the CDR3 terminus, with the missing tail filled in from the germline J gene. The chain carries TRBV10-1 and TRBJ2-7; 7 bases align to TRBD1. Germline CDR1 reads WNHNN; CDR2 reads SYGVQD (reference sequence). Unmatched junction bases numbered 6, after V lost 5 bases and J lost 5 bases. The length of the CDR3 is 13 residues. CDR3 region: CASSRQGIHEQYF. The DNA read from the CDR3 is TGCGCCAGCAGTAGACAGGGTATCCACGAG.

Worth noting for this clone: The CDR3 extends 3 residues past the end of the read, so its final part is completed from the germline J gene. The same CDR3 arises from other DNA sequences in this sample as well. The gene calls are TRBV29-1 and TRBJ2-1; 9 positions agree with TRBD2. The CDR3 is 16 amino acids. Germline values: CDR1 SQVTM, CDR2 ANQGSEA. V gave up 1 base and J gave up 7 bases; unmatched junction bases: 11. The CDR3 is CSVEVGSGGGVNEQFF. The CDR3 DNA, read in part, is TGCAGCGTTGAAGTTGGTAGCGGGGGAGGTGTGAATGAG.

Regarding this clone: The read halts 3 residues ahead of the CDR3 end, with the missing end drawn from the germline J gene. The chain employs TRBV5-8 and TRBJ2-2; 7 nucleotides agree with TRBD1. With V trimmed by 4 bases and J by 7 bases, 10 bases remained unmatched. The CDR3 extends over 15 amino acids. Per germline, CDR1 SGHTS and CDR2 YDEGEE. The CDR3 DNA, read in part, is TGTGCCAGCAGCCAGGGACAGATCTTCAGCGGGGAG. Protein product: CASSQGQIFSGE. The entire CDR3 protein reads CASSQGQIFSGELFF. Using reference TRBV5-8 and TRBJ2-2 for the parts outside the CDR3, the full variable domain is EAGVTQSPTHLIKTRGQQATLRCSPISGHTSVYWYQQALGLGLQFLLWYDEGEERNRGNFPPRFSGRQFPNYSSELNVNALELEDSALYLCASSQGQIFSGELFFGEGSRLTVL.

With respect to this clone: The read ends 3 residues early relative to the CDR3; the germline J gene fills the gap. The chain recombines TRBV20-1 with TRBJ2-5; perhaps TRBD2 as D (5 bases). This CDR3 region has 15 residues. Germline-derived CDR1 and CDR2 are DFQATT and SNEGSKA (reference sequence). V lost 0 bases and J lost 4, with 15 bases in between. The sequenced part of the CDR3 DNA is TGCAGTGCTAGAGAACGTGCTAGCCGGGCAGAGACC. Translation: CSARERASRAET. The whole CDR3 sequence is CSARERASRAETQYF.

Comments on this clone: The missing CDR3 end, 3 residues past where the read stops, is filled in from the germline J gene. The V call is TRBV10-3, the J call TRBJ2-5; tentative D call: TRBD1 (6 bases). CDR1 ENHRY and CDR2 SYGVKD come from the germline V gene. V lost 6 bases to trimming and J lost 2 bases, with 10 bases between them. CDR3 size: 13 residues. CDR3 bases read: TGTGCCATCAGGGACAGCAAACAAGAGACC. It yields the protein CAIRDSKQET. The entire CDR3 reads CAIRDSKQETQYF.

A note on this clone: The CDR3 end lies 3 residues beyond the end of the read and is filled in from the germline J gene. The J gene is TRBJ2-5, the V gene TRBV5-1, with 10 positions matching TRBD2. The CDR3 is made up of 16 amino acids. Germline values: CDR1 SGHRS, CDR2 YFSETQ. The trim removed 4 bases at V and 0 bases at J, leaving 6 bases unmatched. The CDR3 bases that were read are TGCGCCAGCAGCCGAATGACTAGCGGGTACCAAGAGACC. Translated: CASSRMTSGYQET. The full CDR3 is CASSRMTSGYQETQYF.